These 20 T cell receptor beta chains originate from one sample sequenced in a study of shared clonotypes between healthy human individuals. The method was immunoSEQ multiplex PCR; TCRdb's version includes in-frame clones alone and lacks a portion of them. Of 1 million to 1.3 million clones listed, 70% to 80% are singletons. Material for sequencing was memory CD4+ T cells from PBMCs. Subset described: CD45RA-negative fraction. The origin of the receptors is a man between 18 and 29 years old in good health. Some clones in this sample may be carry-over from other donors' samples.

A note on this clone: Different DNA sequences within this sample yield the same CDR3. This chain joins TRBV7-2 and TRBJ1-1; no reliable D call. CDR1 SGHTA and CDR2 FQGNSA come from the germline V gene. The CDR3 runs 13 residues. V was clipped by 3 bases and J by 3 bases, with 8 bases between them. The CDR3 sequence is CASSFYRDTEAFF. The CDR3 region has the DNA TGTGCCAGCAGCTTCTACAGAGACACTGAAGCTTTCTTT.

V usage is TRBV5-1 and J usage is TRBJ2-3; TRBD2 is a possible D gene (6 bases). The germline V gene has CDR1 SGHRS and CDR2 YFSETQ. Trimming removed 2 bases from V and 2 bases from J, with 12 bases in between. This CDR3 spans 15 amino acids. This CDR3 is CASSFLASFTDTQYF. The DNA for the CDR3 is TGCGCCAGCAGCTTTCTAGCGTCCTTCACAGATACGCAGTATTTT.

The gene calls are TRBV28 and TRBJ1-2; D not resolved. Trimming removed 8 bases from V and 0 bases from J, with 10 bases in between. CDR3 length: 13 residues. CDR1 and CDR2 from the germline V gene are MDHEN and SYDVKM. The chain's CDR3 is CASQGGSNYGYTF. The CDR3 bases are TGTGCCAGCCAAGGCGGGTCTAACTATGGCTACACCTTC.

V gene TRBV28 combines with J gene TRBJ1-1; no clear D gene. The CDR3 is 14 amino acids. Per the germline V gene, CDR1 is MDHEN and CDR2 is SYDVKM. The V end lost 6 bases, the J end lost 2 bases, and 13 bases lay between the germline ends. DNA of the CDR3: TGTGCCAGCAGCCCCCCAATCCGAAACACTGAAGCTTTCTTT. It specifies CASSPPIRNTEAFF. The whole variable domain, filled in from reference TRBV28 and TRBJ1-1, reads DVKVTQSSRYLVKRTGEKVFLECVQDMDHENMFWYRQDPGLGLRLIYFSYDVKMKEKGDIPEGYSVSREKKERFSLILESASTNQTSMYLCASSPPIRNTEAFFGQGTRLTVV.

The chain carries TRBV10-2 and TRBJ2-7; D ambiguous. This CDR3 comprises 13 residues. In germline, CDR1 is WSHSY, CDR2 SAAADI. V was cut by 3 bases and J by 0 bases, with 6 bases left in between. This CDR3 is CASSDPRSYEQYF. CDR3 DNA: TGCGCCAGCAGTGACCCGCGCTCCTACGAGCAGTACTTC.

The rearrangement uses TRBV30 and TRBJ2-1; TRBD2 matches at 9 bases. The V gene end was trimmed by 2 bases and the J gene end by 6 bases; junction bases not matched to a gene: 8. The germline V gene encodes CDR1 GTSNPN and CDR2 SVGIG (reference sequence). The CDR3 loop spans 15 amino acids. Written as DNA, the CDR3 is TGTGCCTGGAGTACCCCTAGCGGGATGATCAATGAGCAGTTCTTC. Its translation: CAWSTPSGMINEQFF.

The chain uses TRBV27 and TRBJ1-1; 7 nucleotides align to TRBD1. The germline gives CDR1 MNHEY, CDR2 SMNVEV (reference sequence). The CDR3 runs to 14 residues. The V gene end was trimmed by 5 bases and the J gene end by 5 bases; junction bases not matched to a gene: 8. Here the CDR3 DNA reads TGTGCCAGCAGTCCCCGACAGGGCGGGACTGAAGCTTTCTTT. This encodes CASSPRQGGTEAFF.

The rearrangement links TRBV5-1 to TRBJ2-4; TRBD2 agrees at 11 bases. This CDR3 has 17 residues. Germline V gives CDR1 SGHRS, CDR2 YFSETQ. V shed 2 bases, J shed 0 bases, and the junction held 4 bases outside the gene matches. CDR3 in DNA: TGCGCCAGCAGCTTAGGGACTAGCGGCATAGCCAAAAACATTCAGTACTTC. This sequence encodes CASSLGTSGIAKNIQYF. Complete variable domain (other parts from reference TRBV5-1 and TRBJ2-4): KAGVTQTPRYLIKTRGQQVTLSCSPISGHRSVSWYQQTPGQGLQFLFEYFSETQRNKGNFPGRFSGRQFSNSRSEMNVSTLELGDSALYLCASSLGTSGIAKNIQYFGAGTRLSVL.

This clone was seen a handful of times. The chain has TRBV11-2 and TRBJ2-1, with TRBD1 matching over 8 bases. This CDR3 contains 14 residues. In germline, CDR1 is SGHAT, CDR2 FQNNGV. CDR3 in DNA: TGTGTCTACGCAGGCAGGGGGCTGGGAGATGAGCAGTTCTTC. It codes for CVYAGRGLGDEQFF.

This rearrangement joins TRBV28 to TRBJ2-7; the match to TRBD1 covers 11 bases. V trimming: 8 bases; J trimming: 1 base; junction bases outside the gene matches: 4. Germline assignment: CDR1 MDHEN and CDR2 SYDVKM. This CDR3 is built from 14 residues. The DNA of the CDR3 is TGTGCCAGCCTTGGGACAGGGGGTTCCTACGAGCAGTACTTC. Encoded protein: CASLGTGGSYEQYF.

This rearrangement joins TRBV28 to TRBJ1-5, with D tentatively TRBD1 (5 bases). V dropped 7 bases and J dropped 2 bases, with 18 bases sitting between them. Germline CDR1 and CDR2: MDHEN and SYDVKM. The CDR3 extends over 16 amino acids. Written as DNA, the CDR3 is TGTGCCAGCACCGGCTTGGGGGGACGAGGCAATCAGCCCCAGCATTTT. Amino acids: CASTGLGGRGNQPQHF.

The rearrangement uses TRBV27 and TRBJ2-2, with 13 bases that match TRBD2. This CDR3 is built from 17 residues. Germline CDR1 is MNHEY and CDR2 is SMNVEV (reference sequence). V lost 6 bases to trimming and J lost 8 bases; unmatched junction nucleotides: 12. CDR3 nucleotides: TGTGCCAGCAGCCGCTTCGGACTAGCGGGAGTGGCGGGGGAGCTGTTTTTT. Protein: CASSRFGLAGVAGELFF.

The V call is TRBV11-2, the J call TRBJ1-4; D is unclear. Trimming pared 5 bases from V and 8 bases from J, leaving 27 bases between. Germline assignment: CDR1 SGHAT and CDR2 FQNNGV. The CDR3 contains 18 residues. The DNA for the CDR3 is TGTGCCAGCAGCACGAGCCATCTACGGACGCAAGGTCGCGAAAAACTGTTTTTT. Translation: CASSTSHLRTQGREKLFF.

CDR3 sequence: CASSLGQGVSTDTQYF. CDR3 DNA: TGCGCCAGCAGCTTGGGGCAGGGGGTTAGCACAGATACGCAGTATTTT. The rearrangement joins TRBV5-1 to TRBJ2-3, with TRBD1 matching 7 bases. The CDR3 contains 16 residues. V trimming: 0 bases; J trimming: 0 bases; junction bases outside the gene matches: 4. Germline V lookup: CDR1 SGHRS, CDR2 YFSETQ.

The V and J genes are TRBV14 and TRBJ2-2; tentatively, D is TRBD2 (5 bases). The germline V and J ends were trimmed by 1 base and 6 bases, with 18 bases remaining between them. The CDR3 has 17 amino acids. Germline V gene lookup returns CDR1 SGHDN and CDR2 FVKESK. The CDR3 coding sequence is TGTGCCAGCAGCCAAGTTCTCTTACCAGCTAGCCCCGGGGAGCTGTTTTTT. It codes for CASSQVLLPASPGELFF.

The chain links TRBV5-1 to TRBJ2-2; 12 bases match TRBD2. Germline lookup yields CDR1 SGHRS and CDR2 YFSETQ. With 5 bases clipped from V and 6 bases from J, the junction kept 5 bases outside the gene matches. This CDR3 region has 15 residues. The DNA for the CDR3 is TGCGCCAGCAGACCGACTAGCGGGAGTCCCGGGGAGCTGTTTTTT. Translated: CASRPTSGSPGELFF.

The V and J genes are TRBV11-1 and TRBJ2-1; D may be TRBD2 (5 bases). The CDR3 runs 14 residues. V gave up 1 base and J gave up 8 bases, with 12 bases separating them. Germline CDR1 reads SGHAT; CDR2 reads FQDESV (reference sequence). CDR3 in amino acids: CASSLDQLVDEQFF. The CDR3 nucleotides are TGTGCCAGCAGCTTAGACCAACTAGTCGATGAGCAGTTCTTC.

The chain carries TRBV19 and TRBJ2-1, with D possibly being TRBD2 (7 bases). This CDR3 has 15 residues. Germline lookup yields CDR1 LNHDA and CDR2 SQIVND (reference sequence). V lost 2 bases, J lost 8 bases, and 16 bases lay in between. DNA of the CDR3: TGTGCCAGTAGTATACGAGGGGGAGGGCCGTATGAGCAGTTCTTC. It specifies CASSIRGGGPYEQFF.

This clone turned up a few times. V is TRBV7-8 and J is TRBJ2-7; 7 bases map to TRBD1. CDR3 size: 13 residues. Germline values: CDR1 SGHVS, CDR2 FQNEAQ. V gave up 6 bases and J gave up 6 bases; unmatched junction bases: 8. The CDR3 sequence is CASSFTGQSEQYF. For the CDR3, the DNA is TGTGCCAGCAGTTTCACGGGACAGAGCGAGCAGTACTTC.

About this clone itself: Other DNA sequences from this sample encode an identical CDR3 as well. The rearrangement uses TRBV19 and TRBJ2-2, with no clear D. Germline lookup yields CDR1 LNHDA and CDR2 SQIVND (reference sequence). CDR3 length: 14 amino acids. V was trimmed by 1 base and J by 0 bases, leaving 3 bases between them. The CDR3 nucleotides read TGTGCCAGTAGTATAGGGACGAACACCGGGGAGCTGTTTTTT. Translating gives CASSIGTNTGELFF.